This is a list of T cell receptor beta chains from one sample in a study of post-analysis software for immune sequencing data. MiXCR, applied by TCRdb to the PCR reads, yields one record per CDR3 protein. This sample has about 400,000 distinct CDR3 sequences, with about a third found just once. Sequencing was done on a sample of blood. The receptor set was obtained from a girl under 18 with multiple sclerosis. Each CDR3 is given with its conserved first and last residue. Each record gives: V gene, clone size, J gene, CDR3 protein. Not every row has a clone size; where given, it reads once, few, many or a size class.

TRBV6-1	NA	TRBJ2-5	CASSPGTVKETQYF
TRBV12-3/TRBV12-4	many	TRBJ2-7	CASSLGQGSEQYF
TRBV6-4	many	TRBJ2-1	CASSVGGGGNNEQFF
TRBV20-1	few	TRBJ2-3	CSARNPGQGTTDTQYF
TRBV5-1	NA	TRBJ2-6	CASSGGTVSSGASVLTF
TRBV7-2	NA	TRBJ1-4	CASSLGAGQLFF
TRBV6-2/TRBV6-3	few	TRBJ1-1	CASNQGTEAFF
TRBV3-1	NA	TRBJ2-5	CASRIRGGKEETQYF
TRBV29-1	NA	TRBJ1-1	CSGLGQGNTEAFF
TRBV4-1	NA	TRBJ1-4	CASRVQGRNEKLFF
TRBV12-3/TRBV12-4	few	TRBJ1-5	CASSPSGQGCRPQHF
TRBV2	NA	TRBJ2-4	CASSEGDGLAKNIQYF
TRBV5-1	NA	TRBJ1-2	CASSPGTGGPYGYTF